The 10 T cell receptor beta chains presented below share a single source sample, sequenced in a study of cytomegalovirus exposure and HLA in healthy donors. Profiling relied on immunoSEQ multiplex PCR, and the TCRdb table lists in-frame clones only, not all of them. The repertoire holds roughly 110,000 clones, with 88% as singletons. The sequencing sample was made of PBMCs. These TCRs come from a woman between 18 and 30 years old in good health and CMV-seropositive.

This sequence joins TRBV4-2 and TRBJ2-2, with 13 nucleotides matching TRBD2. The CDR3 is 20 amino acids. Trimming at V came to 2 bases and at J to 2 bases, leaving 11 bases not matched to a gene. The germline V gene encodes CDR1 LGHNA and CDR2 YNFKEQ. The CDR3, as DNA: TGTGCCAGCAGCCAACCAACAGCGGGGACTAGCGGGGCTAACACCGGGGAGCTGTTTTTT. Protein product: CASSQPTAGTSGANTGELFF.

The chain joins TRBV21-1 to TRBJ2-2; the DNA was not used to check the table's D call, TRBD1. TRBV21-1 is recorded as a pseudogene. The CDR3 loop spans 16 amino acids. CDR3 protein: CASSKGTGPNTGELFF. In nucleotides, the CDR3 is TGTGCCAGCAGCAAAGGGACAGGGCCTAACACCGGGGAGCTGTTTTTT.

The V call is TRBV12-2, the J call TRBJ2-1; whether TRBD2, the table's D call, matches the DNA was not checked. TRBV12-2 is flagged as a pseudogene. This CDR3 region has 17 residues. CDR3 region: CASRVSGVRGVYNEQFF. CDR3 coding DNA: TGTGCAAGTCGCGTCTCCGGGGTCCGGGGGGTTTACAATGAGCAGTTCTTC.

The CDR3 nucleotides read TGTGCCAGCAGCTACCGGGACAGGGGTGCGAACACTGAAGCTTTCTTT. Translation: CASSYRDRGANTEAFF. V and J are TRBV7-2 and TRBJ1-1; 10 bases are shared with TRBD1. The germline V gene has CDR1 SGHTA and CDR2 FQGNSA. Unmatched junction bases numbered 6, after V lost 4 bases and J lost 1 base. The CDR3 runs 16 residues.

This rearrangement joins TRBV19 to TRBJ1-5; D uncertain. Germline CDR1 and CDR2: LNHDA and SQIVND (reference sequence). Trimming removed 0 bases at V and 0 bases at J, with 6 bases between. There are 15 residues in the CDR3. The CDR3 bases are TGTGCCAGTAGTATAGACAACTATAGCAATCAGCCCCAGCATTTT. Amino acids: CASSIDNYSNQPQHF. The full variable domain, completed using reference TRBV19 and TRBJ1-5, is DGGITQSPKYLFRKEGQNVTLSCEQNLNHDAMYWYRQDPGQGLRLIYYSQIVNDFQKGDIAEGYSVSREKKESFPLTVTSAQKNPTAFYLCASSIDNYSNQPQHFGDGTRLSIL.

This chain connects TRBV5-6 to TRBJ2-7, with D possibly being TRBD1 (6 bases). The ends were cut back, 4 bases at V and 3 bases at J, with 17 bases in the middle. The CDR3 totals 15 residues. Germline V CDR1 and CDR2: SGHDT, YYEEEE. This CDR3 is CASSTTSQGRYEQYV. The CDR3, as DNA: TGTGCCAGCAGCACAACCTCACAGGGCCGCTACGAGCAGTACGTC.

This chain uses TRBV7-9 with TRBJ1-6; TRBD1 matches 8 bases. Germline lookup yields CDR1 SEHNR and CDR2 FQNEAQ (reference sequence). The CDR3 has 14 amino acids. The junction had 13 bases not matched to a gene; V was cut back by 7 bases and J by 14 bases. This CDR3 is CASTTDREALALHF. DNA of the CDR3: TGTGCCAGCACGACGGACAGGGAAGCTTTAGCCCTCCACTTT.

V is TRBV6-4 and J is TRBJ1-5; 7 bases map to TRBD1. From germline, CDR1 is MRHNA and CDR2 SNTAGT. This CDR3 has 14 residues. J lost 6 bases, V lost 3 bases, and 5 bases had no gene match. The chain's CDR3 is CASSDTGVGQPQHF. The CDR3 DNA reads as TGTGCCAGCAGTGATACAGGGGTCGGTCAGCCCCAGCATTTT.

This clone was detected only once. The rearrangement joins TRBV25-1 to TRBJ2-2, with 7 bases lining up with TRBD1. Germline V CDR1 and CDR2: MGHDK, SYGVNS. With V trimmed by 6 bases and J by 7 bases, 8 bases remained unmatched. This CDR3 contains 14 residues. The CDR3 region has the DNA TGTGCCAGCAGCCCGGACAGGAACTACGGGGAGCTGTTTTTT. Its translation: CASSPDRNYGELFF.

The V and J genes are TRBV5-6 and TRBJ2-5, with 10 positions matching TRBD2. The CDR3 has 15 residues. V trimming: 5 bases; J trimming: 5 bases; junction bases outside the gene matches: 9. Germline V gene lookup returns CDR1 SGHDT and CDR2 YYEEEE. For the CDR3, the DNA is TGTGCCAGCAGACCCGAGCTAGCGGGGGAGGAGACCCAGTACTTC. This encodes CASRPELAGEETQYF.